Listed here are 14 T cell receptor beta chains from one sample, sequenced in a study of blood T cell repertoires in COVID-19. The method was immunoSEQ multiplex PCR; TCRdb's version includes in-frame clones alone and lacks a portion of them. The data hold roughly 100,000 clones, with roughly 80% observed a single time. Specimen: peripheral blood. These receptors were taken from a man at least 80 years old with active or convalescent COVID-19.

The V gene is TRBV6-6, the J gene TRBJ2-2; D remains unclear. This CDR3 contains 13 residues. Germline V gene lookup returns CDR1 MNHNY and CDR2 SVGAGI (reference sequence). The ends were cut back, 0 bases at V and 6 bases at J, with 5 bases in the middle. The CDR3, as DNA: TGTGCCAGCAGTTACTCGAGTCCCGGGGAGCTGTTTTTT. Translated, it gives CASSYSSPGELFF.

This clone was recorded at least ten times. The chain links TRBV5-1 to TRBJ2-7; 8 positions agree with TRBD1. The V and J ends lost 4 bases and 4 bases, in that order; junction bases with no gene match: 16. CDR3 length: 17 amino acids. Germline V gene sequence: CDR1 SGHRS, CDR2 YFSETQ. CDR3 region: CASSQSPRGQGSYEQYF. The CDR3 coding sequence is TGCGCCAGCAGCCAATCGCCCCGAGGACAGGGATCTTACGAGCAGTACTTC.

The rearrangement links TRBV6-1 to TRBJ2-7, with TRBD1 identical over 9 bases. Unmatched junction bases numbered 2, after V lost 1 base and J lost 4 bases. The CDR3 totals 14 residues. Germline assignment: CDR1 MNHNS and CDR2 SASEGT. The CDR3 spells CASSEEGTGYEQYF. CDR3 sequence (DNA): TGTGCCAGCAGTGAAGAGGGGACAGGGTACGAGCAGTACTTC.

The chain links TRBV30 to TRBJ2-5; 11 bases align to TRBD1. V shed 5 bases, J shed 5 bases, and the junction held 10 bases outside the gene matches. CDR1 is GTSNPN and CDR2 is SVGIG in the germline V gene (reference sequence). The CDR3 runs 15 residues. CDR3 bases: TGTGCCTGGGGTCGGACAGGGGGCGAAGTGGAGACCCAGTACTTC. Protein product: CAWGRTGGEVETQYF. The full variable domain, its missing parts supplied by reference TRBV30 and TRBJ2-5, is SQTIHQWPATLVQPVGSPLSLECTVEGTSNPNLYWYRQAAGRGLQLLFYSVGIGQISSEVPQNLSASRPQDRQFILSSKKLLLSDSGFYLCAWGRTGGEVETQYFGPGTRLLVL.

This chain links TRBV4-1 with TRBJ2-2; 10 nucleotides line up with TRBD2. Unmatched junction bases numbered 8, after V lost 4 bases and J lost 3 bases. Per the germline V gene, CDR1 is MGHRA and CDR2 is YSYEKL. CDR3 length equals 17 residues. The CDR3 region has the DNA TGCGCCAGCAGCCGCGGTAGCGGGGGGACCTACACCGGGGAGCTGTTTTTT. It is translated as CASSRGSGGTYTGELFF.

The V and J genes are TRBV19 and TRBJ1-4; 10 bases align to TRBD1. Germline loops: CDR1 LNHDA, CDR2 SQIVND (reference sequence). The CDR3 loop spans 17 amino acids. V shed 3 bases and J 5 bases; nucleotides not matched to a gene: 9. The CDR3, as DNA: TGTGCCAGTAGTATTCCGGGACAGGGGAATTCAAATGAAAAACTGTTTTTT. Translating gives CASSIPGQGNSNEKLFF.

A few counts support this clone. V gene TRBV27 combines with J gene TRBJ2-5; D might be TRBD1 (6 bases). Germline loops: CDR1 MNHEY, CDR2 SMNVEV (reference sequence). The CDR3 is 13 amino acids. V gave up 6 bases and J gave up 5 bases, with 13 bases separating them. The CDR3 coding sequence is TGTGCCAGCAGAAATACAGGGCTCGAGACCCAGTACTTC. It is translated as CASRNTGLETQYF.

The chain couples TRBV18 to TRBJ2-1; D may be TRBD2 (6 bases). This CDR3 is built from 14 residues. Germline V lookup: CDR1 KGHSH, CDR2 LQKENI. V was trimmed by 3 bases and J by 8 bases, leaving 14 bases between them. CDR3 sequence reads: CASSPLRGYDEQFF. CDR3 coding DNA: TGTGCCAGCTCACCTCTACGGGGGTATGATGAGCAGTTCTTC. The full variable domain, in which reference TRBV18 and TRBJ2-1 provide the parts outside the CDR3, is NAGVMQNPRHLVRRRGQEARLRCSPMKGHSHVYWYRQLPEEGLKFMVYLQKENIIDESGMPKERFSAEFPKEGPSILRIQQVVRGDSAAYFCASSPLRGYDEQFFGPGTRLTVL.

The chain links TRBV28 to TRBJ1-5; maybe TRBD1 (5 bases). The CDR3 runs to 14 residues. In germline, CDR1 is MDHEN, CDR2 SYDVKM. V was clipped by 10 bases and J by 6 bases, with 19 bases between them. Written as DNA, the CDR3 is TGTGCCACACGGGGGAATGGGGCGGGTCAGCCCCAGCATTTT. Translated, it gives CATRGNGAGQPQHF.

This rearrangement joins TRBV6-5 to TRBJ2-2, with 7 nucleotides matching TRBD1. The CDR3 extends over 15 amino acids. Germline values: CDR1 MNHEY, CDR2 SVGAGI. The ends lost 6 bases at V and 6 bases at J; junction bases unmatched: 10. The CDR3, as DNA: TGTGCCAGCAGGATCCGGACAGGATACGCCGGGGAGCTGTTTTTT. Translated: CASRIRTGYAGELFF.

This clone was observed a few times. The chain carries TRBV30 and TRBJ1-1; TRBD1 matches 7 bases. With 0 bases clipped from V and 3 bases from J, the junction kept 7 bases outside the gene matches. Germline V gene data show CDR1 as GTSNPN and CDR2 as SVGIG (reference sequence). The CDR3 spans 15 residues. As DNA, the CDR3 is TGTGCCTGGAGTGTCTCGGACAGGTCGCACACTGAAGCTTTCTTT. Its protein product is CAWSVSDRSHTEAFF.

The rearrangement joins TRBV2 to TRBJ2-3; 11 bases agree with TRBD1. The CDR3 has 16 residues. V was clipped by 5 bases and J by 4 bases; unmatched bases: 8. Germline CDR1 and CDR2: SNHLY and FYNNEI. CDR3 DNA: TGTGCCAGCAGTCCCACCGGGACAGGGGGATCAGATACGCAGTATTTT. This sequence encodes CASSPTGTGGSDTQYF. The full variable domain, with the rest looked up from reference TRBV2 and TRBJ2-3, is EPEVTQTPSHQVTQMGQEVILRCVPISNHLYFYWYRQILGQKVEFLVSFYNNEISEKSEIFDDQFSVERPDGSNFTLKIRSTKLEDSAMYFCASSPTGTGGSDTQYFGPGTRLTVL.

The chain joins TRBV6-5 to TRBJ2-7, with D maybe TRBD1 (6 bases). The CDR3 covers 14 residues. V gave up 9 bases and J gave up 4 bases, with 19 bases separating them. Germline-derived CDR1 and CDR2 are MNHEY and SVGAGI. CDR3 residues: CASASEGGSYEQYF. CDR3 bases: TGTGCCAGTGCTTCGGAAGGGGGATCATACGAGCAGTACTTC.

This chain connects TRBV5-4 to TRBJ2-1; tentatively, D is TRBD2 (6 bases). This CDR3 has 15 amino acids. Germline V gene lookup returns CDR1 SGHNT and CDR2 YYREEE (reference sequence). V was clipped by 4 bases and J by 0 bases, with 11 bases between them. In nucleotides, the CDR3 is TGTGCCAGCAGCCCATCGGGGGTCTCCTACAATGAGCAGTTCTTC. Residues: CASSPSGVSYNEQFF.